The rows below give T cell receptor beta chains drawn from one sample of a study of beta chain features in type 1 diabetes. Assay used: immunoSEQ multiplex PCR; TCRdb lists only in-frame clones, some missing. Of some 250,000 clones in the sample, around 14% were seen once. Sequenced sample: naive CD4+ T cells from blood. The receptor source for this set is a man aged 30-40 years with type 1 diabetes. CDR3s include the opening cysteine and the closing phenylalanine or tryptophan. Each record gives: J gene, clone size, D gene, V gene, CDR3 protein, CDR3 DNA. D genes are given only for firm matches. For some rows the clone size is stated as once, few or many, or as a class when expanded; others skip it.

j_gene: TRBJ1-2
abundance: NA
d_gene: NA
v_gene: TRBV30
CDR3aa: CAWSGGAIGYTF
CDR3nt: TGTGCCTGGAGCGGGGGGGCGATTGGCTACACCTTC

j_gene: TRBJ2-1
abundance: NA
d_gene: TRBD1
v_gene: TRBV6-6
CDR3aa: CASSYEAGGARDEQFF
CDR3nt: TGTGCCAGCAGTTACGAAGCAGGGGGCGCGAGGGATGAGCAGTTCTTC

j_gene: TRBJ2-3
abundance: NA
d_gene: NA
v_gene: TRBV7-7
CDR3aa: CASSKQSTDTQYF
CDR3nt: TGTGCTAGCAGCAAACAAAGCACAGATACGCAGTATTTT

j_gene: TRBJ1-1
abundance: NA
d_gene: NA
v_gene: TRBV27
CDR3aa: CASSPDTYTEAFF
CDR3nt: TGTGCCAGCAGCCCCGACACGTACACTGAAGCTTTCTTT

j_gene: TRBJ2-7
abundance: NA
d_gene: TRBD2
v_gene: TRBV29-1
CDR3aa: CSVGTSGTYEQYF
CDR3nt: TGCAGCGTCGGGACTAGCGGGACCTACGAGCAGTACTTC

j_gene: TRBJ1-5
abundance: few
d_gene: NA
v_gene: TRBV21-1
CDR3aa: CASSPTLRGRWKGNQPQHF
CDR3nt: TGTGCCAGCAGCCCAACCCTGCGGGGGCGGTGGAAGGGAAATCAGCCCCAGCATTTT

j_gene: TRBJ2-5
abundance: NA
d_gene: NA
v_gene: TRBV6-5
CDR3aa: CAGSRATQETQYF
CDR3nt: TGTGCCGGCTCGCGGGCAACCCAAGAGACCCAGTACTTC

j_gene: TRBJ1-2
abundance: NA
d_gene: TRBD1
v_gene: TRBV18
CDR3aa: CASSPPGQGTVRYGYTF
CDR3nt: TGTGCCAGCTCACCACCTGGACAGGGGACGGTGCGCTATGGCTACACCTTC

j_gene: TRBJ1-2
abundance: few
d_gene: NA
v_gene: TRBV27
CDR3aa: CASSSQGSGYTF
CDR3nt: TGTGCCAGCAGTTCCCAGGGGTCTGGCTACACCTTC

j_gene: TRBJ1-1
abundance: few
d_gene: TRBD1
v_gene: TRBV27
CDR3aa: CASSSTGTGVAEAFF
CDR3nt: TGTGCCAGCAGTTCCACCGGGACAGGGGTGGCTGAAGCTTTCTTT

j_gene: TRBJ2-1
abundance: few
d_gene: NA
v_gene: TRBV14
CDR3aa: CASSQDAPSSYNEQFF
CDR3nt: TGTGCCAGCAGCCAAGATGCCCCGAGCTCCTACAATGAGCAGTTCTTC

j_gene: TRBJ1-5
abundance: NA
d_gene: TRBD1
v_gene: TRBV19
CDR3aa: CASRSQGSGNQPQHF
CDR3nt: TGTGCCAGTAGGTCACAGGGGAGCGGCAATCAGCCCCAGCATTTT

j_gene: TRBJ2-7
abundance: NA
d_gene: TRBD1
v_gene: TRBV5-1
CDR3aa: CASSQLRQGIYEQYF
CDR3nt: TGCGCCAGCAGCCAACTTCGACAGGGGATCTACGAGCAGTACTTC

j_gene: TRBJ1-1
abundance: NA
d_gene: NA
v_gene: TRBV7-2
CDR3aa: CASSSVGQMNTEAFF
CDR3nt: TGTGCCAGCAGTTCAGTGGGACAAATGAACACTGAAGCTTTCTTT

j_gene: TRBJ1-4
abundance: NA
d_gene: NA
v_gene: TRBV6-1
CDR3aa: CASSEDTGQVGKLFF
CDR3nt: TGTGCCAGCAGTGAAGACACCGGCCAGGTGGGAAAACTGTTTTTT

j_gene: TRBJ2-7
abundance: NA
d_gene: NA
v_gene: TRBV6-5
CDR3aa: CASSYLMSYEQYF
CDR3nt: TGTGCCAGCAGCTATCTAATGAGCTACGAGCAGTACTTC

j_gene: TRBJ1-2
abundance: few
d_gene: TRBD1
v_gene: TRBV4-1
CDR3aa: CASSQESGQGFGGYTF
CDR3nt: TGCGCCAGCAGCCAAGAGTCCGGACAGGGGTTCGGGGGCTACACCTTC

j_gene: TRBJ2-1
abundance: few
d_gene: TRBD2
v_gene: TRBV5-6
CDR3aa: CASSFSGRGEQFF
CDR3nt: TGTGCCAGCAGCTTCAGTGGGAGGGGTGAGCAGTTCTTC

j_gene: TRBJ2-7
abundance: few
d_gene: NA
v_gene: TRBV7-9
CDR3aa: CASSNGGQGEQYF
CDR3nt: TGTGCCAGCAGCAACGGGGGGCAGGGCGAGCAGTACTTC

j_gene: TRBJ2-7
abundance: NA
d_gene: TRBD2
v_gene: TRBV19
CDR3aa: CASSKGTSGGYEQYF
CDR3nt: TGTGCCAGTAGTAAAGGGACTAGCGGGGGCTACGAGCAGTACTTC

j_gene: TRBJ1-2
abundance: NA
d_gene: TRBD1
v_gene: TRBV4-1
CDR3aa: CASSQGQGGYGYTF
CDR3nt: TGCGCCAGCAGCCAAGGACAGGGAGGCTATGGCTACACCTTC

j_gene: TRBJ1-1
abundance: few
d_gene: TRBD1
v_gene: TRBV2
CDR3aa: CASSDGQGASEAFF
CDR3nt: TGTGCCAGCAGTGATGGACAGGGGGCGTCTGAAGCTTTCTTT

j_gene: TRBJ2-3
abundance: NA
d_gene: NA
v_gene: TRBV7-2
CDR3aa: CASSLALQGHTDTQYF
CDR3nt: TGTGCCAGCAGCTTAGCGCTCCAGGGGCACACAGATACGCAGTATTTT

j_gene: TRBJ1-2
abundance: NA
d_gene: TRBD1
v_gene: TRBV25-1
CDR3aa: CASSRGQGDGYTF
CDR3nt: TGTGCCAGCAGCCGTGGACAGGGGGATGGCTACACCTTC

j_gene: TRBJ2-4
abundance: few
d_gene: TRBD1
v_gene: TRBV7-9
CDR3aa: CASSLDGRGWMDIQYF
CDR3nt: TGTGCCAGCAGCTTAGATGGCAGGGGGTGGATGGACATTCAGTACTTC

j_gene: TRBJ2-5
abundance: NA
d_gene: NA
v_gene: TRBV18
CDR3aa: CASSPYERGLGTQYF
CDR3nt: TGTGCCAGCTCACCATATGAAAGGGGCCTCGGGACCCAGTACTTC

j_gene: TRBJ2-1
abundance: NA
d_gene: NA
v_gene: TRBV5-1
CDR3aa: CASSLGPGLDNEQFF
CDR3nt: TGCGCCAGCAGCTTGGGACCAGGGCTAGACAATGAGCAGTTCTTC

j_gene: TRBJ2-7
abundance: NA
d_gene: TRBD2
v_gene: TRBV6-5
CDR3aa: CASRREATSYEQYF
CDR3nt: TGTGCCAGCAGGCGGGAGGCCACCTCCTACGAGCAGTACTTC

j_gene: TRBJ2-7
abundance: NA
d_gene: NA
v_gene: TRBV21-1
CDR3aa: CASSKVNRFYEQYF
CDR3nt: TGTGCCAGCAGCAAAGTTAACCGGTTTTACGAGCAGTACTTC

j_gene: TRBJ1-1
abundance: few
d_gene: NA
v_gene: TRBV29-1
CDR3aa: CSVVRGTEAFF
CDR3nt: TGCAGCGTTGTACGGGGCACTGAAGCTTTCTTT

j_gene: TRBJ1-2
abundance: few
d_gene: NA
v_gene: TRBV6-6
CDR3aa: CASTYWGGGDYTF
CDR3nt: TGTGCCAGCACCTATTGGGGGGGCGGGGACTACACCTTC

j_gene: TRBJ1-2
abundance: few
d_gene: NA
v_gene: TRBV4-2
CDR3aa: CASSQSLPNRSGYTF
CDR3nt: TGTGCCAGCAGCCAGTCTCTCCCTAATCGGTCCGGCTACACCTTC

j_gene: TRBJ2-1
abundance: NA
d_gene: NA
v_gene: TRBV5-1
CDR3aa: CASSFQQAPYNEQFF
CDR3nt: TGCGCCAGCAGCTTTCAACAGGCCCCCTACAATGAGCAGTTCTTC

j_gene: TRBJ1-1
abundance: NA
d_gene: NA
v_gene: TRBV9
CDR3aa: CASSVDRNTEAFF
CDR3nt: TGTGCCAGCAGCGTAGACAGGAACACTGAAGCTTTCTTT

j_gene: TRBJ2-5
abundance: few
d_gene: NA
v_gene: TRBV30
CDR3aa: CAWSVVRETQYF
CDR3nt: TGTGCCTGGAGTGTGGTGAGAGAGACCCAGTACTTC

j_gene: TRBJ2-7
abundance: few
d_gene: TRBD2
v_gene: TRBV4-1
CDR3aa: CASSQPGGRYEQYF
CDR3nt: TGCGCCAGCAGCCAACCCGGGGGGAGGTACGAGCAGTACTTC

j_gene: TRBJ2-5
abundance: NA
d_gene: NA
v_gene: TRBV6-5
CDR3aa: CASAQKGETQYF
CDR3nt: TGTGCCAGCGCCCAAAAGGGGGAGACCCAGTACTTC

j_gene: TRBJ2-5
abundance: NA
d_gene: TRBD1
v_gene: TRBV18
CDR3aa: CASSPATGEETQYF
CDR3nt: TGTGCCAGCTCACCGGCGACAGGGGAAGAGACCCAGTACTTC

j_gene: TRBJ2-1
abundance: NA
d_gene: TRBD2
v_gene: TRBV10-1
CDR3aa: CASSDSGGSYNEQFF
CDR3nt: TGCGCCAGCAGTGATAGCGGGGGGTCCTACAATGAGCAGTTCTTC

j_gene: TRBJ2-2
abundance: NA
d_gene: TRBD1
v_gene: TRBV6-5
CDR3aa: CASNRQGATGELFF
CDR3nt: TGTGCCAGCAACAGACAGGGGGCGACCGGGGAGCTGTTTTTT

j_gene: TRBJ1-2
abundance: NA
d_gene: TRBD1
v_gene: TRBV25-1
CDR3aa: CASSENTGGSGYTF
CDR3nt: TGTGCCAGCAGTGAGAACACAGGGGGCTCTGGCTACACCTTC

j_gene: TRBJ2-5
abundance: NA
d_gene: NA
v_gene: TRBV7-7
CDR3aa: CASSSDRQETQYF
CDR3nt: TGTGCTAGCAGCTCCGACAGACAAGAGACCCAGTACTTC

j_gene: TRBJ1-5
abundance: few
d_gene: NA
v_gene: TRBV30
CDR3aa: CAWTTGGEQPQHF
CDR3nt: TGTGCCTGGACTACCGGGGGGGAACAGCCCCAGCATTTT

j_gene: TRBJ1-1
abundance: NA
d_gene: NA
v_gene: TRBV15
CDR3aa: CATSREGIRLNTEAFF
CDR3nt: TGTGCCACCAGCAGGGAGGGAATAAGGCTGAACACTGAAGCTTTCTTT

j_gene: TRBJ1-2
abundance: once
d_gene: NA
v_gene: TRBV9
CDR3aa: CASSVEPREGYGYTF
CDR3nt: TGTGCCAGCAGCGTAGAACCCAGGGAGGGATATGGCTACACCTTC

j_gene: TRBJ2-1
abundance: NA
d_gene: TRBD2
v_gene: TRBV6-5
CDR3aa: CASTLAGAVNEQFF
CDR3nt: TGTGCCAGCACCTTAGCGGGAGCGGTCAATGAGCAGTTCTTC

j_gene: TRBJ2-7
abundance: few
d_gene: NA
v_gene: TRBV5-1
CDR3aa: CASSPGLQSSYEQYF
CDR3nt: TGCGCCAGCAGCCCGGGACTCCAGAGCTCCTACGAGCAGTACTTC

j_gene: TRBJ2-7
abundance: few
d_gene: TRBD2
v_gene: TRBV10-2
CDR3aa: CASSEWTSPYEQYF
CDR3nt: TGCGCCAGCAGTGAGTGGACTAGCCCCTACGAGCAGTACTTC